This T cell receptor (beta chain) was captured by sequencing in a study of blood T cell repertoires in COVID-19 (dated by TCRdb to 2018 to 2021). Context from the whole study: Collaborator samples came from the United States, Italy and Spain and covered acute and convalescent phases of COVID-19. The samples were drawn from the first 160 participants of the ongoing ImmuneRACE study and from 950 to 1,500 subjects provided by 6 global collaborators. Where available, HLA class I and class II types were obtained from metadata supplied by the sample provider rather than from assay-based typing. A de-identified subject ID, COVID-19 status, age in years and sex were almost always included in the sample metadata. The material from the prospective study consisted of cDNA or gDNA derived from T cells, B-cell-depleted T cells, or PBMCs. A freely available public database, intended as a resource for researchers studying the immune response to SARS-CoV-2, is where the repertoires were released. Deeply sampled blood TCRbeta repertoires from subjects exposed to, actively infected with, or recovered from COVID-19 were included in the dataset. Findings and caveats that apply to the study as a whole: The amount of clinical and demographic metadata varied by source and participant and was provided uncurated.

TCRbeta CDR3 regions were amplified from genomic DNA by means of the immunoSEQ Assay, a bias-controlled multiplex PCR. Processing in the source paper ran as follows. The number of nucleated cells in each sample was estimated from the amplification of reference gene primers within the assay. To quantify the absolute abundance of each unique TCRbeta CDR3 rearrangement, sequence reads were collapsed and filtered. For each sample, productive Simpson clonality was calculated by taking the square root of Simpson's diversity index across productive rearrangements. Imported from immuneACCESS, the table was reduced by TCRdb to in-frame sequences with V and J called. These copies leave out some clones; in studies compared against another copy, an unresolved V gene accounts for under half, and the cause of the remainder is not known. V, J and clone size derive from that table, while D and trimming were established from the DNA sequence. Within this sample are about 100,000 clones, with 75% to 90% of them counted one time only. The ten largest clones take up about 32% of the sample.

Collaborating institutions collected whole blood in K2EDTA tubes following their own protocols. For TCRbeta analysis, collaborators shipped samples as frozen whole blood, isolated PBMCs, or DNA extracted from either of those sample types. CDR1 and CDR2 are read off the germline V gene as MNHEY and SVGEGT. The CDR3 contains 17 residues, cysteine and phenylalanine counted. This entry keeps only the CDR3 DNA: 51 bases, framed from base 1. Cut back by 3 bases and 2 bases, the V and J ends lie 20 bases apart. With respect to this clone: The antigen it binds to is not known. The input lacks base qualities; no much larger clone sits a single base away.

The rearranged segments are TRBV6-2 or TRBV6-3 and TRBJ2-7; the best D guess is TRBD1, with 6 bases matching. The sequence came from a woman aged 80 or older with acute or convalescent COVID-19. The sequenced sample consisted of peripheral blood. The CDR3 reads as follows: CASSYRTQGLFTYEQYF. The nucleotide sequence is TGTGCCAGCAGTTATAGGACACAGGGCCTCTTTACCTACGAGCAGTACTTC.